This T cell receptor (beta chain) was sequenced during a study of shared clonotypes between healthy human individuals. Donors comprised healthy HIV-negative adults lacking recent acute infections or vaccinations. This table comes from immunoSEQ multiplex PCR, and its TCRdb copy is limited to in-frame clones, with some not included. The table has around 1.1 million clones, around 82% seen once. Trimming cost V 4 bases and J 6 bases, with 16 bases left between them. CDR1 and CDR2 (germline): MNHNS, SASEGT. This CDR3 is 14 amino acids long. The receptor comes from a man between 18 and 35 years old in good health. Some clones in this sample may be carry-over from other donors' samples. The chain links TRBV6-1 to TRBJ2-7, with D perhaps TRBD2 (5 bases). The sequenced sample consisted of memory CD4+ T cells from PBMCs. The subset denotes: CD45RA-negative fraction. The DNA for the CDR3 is TGTGCCAGCAGTGTCCGATACCTTGAGGGCGAGCAGTACTTC. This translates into CASSVRYLEGEQYF.